Below, 10 T cell receptor beta chains from the same sample are listed, as sequenced in a study of beta chain features in type 1 diabetes. Which antigens these TCRs recognize remains unknown. Of the isolated RNA, all was reverse transcribed, and so the sequenced material was expressed TCRB transcripts. Only in-frame clones appear in the TCRdb table, and some are missing; sequencing was by immunoSEQ multiplex PCR. The sample holds about 740,000 clones, about an eighth seen once. Whole-study results and caveats: Researchers report that Type 1 diabetes patients had moderately but significantly shorter TCRB CDR3s across all four CD4+ subsets.

Material: naive CD4+ T cells from blood. These receptors originate from a man between 18 and 29 years old with type 1 diabetes.

This clone occurred a few times. V and J are TRBV29-1 and TRBJ2-1, with TRBD1 matching over 10 bases. There are 14 residues in the CDR3. V trimming: 4 bases; J trimming: 3 bases; junction bases outside the gene matches: 3. From germline, CDR1 is SQVTM and CDR2 ANQGSEA. The DNA of the CDR3 is TGCAGCGTTGGACGGACAGGGGGCTACAATGAGCAGTTCTTC. Translated, it gives CSVGRTGGYNEQFF.

This clone was counted between two and nine times. Additional DNA sequences in this sample encode the identical CDR3. The rearrangement joins TRBV28 to TRBJ2-7; 8 bases line up with TRBD2. CDR3 length equals 14 residues. The trim removed 5 bases at V and 2 bases at J, leaving 5 bases unmatched. Germline V gene data show CDR1 as MDHEN and CDR2 as SYDVKM. As DNA, the CDR3 is TGTGCCAGCAGTCGGGGGGGTCTCCCCTACGAGCAGTACTTC. This translates into CASSRGGLPYEQYF.

This rearrangement joins TRBV27 to TRBJ2-3; the D is unclear. This CDR3 has 13 amino acids. The germline gives CDR1 MNHEY, CDR2 SMNVEV (reference sequence). V shed 3 bases and J shed 0 bases, with 4 bases lying between them. The CDR3 DNA is TGTGCCAGCAGTTTGGCTAGCACAGATACGCAGTATTTT. This codes for CASSLASTDTQYF.

The chain links TRBV2 to TRBJ1-1; D may be TRBD1 (6 bases). Germline V gene data show CDR1 as SNHLY and CDR2 as FYNNEI. CDR3 length: 13 amino acids. The germline V and J ends were trimmed by 7 bases and 5 bases, with 14 bases remaining between them. This chain's CDR3 is CASTRGGRTEAFF. CDR3 bases: TGTGCCAGCACCCGGGGGGGCCGGACTGAAGCTTTCTTT.

The chain recombines TRBV5-1 with TRBJ2-7; D may be TRBD1 (5 bases). The CDR3 spans 14 residues. Trimming cost V 1 base and J 9 bases, with 17 bases left between them. Per germline, CDR1 SGHRS and CDR2 YFSETQ. In nucleotides, the CDR3 is TGCGCCAGCAGCTTGATCGACAGTCCATCCGGGCAGTACTTC. As protein: CASSLIDSPSGQYF. Full variable domain (rest looked up from reference TRBV5-1 and TRBJ2-7): KAGVTQTPRYLIKTRGQQVTLSCSPISGHRSVSWYQQTPGQGLQFLFEYFSETQRNKGNFPGRFSGRQFSNSRSEMNVSTLELGDSALYLCASSLIDSPSGQYFGPGTRLTVT.

V and J are TRBV23-1 and TRBJ1-6; a weak D match, TRBD1 (5 bases). Being an ORF, TRBV23-1 has a function that is uncertain. Trimming pared 2 bases from V and 11 bases from J, leaving 13 bases between. The CDR3 is 14 amino acids. CDR3 amino acids: CASSQERAGPPLHF. The CDR3 DNA reads TGCGCCAGCAGTCAAGAACGGGCAGGGCCACCCCTCCACTTT.

This clone has only a few counts. This sequence joins TRBV10-3 and TRBJ2-1, with 12 bases aligning to TRBD2. The CDR3 is 13 residues long. Per the germline V gene, CDR1 is ENHRY and CDR2 is SYGVKD. V gave up 8 bases and J gave up 5 bases; unmatched junction bases: 1. The CDR3: CAIGLAGNNEQFF. CDR3 DNA: TGTGCCATCGGACTAGCGGGGAACAATGAGCAGTTCTTC.

V usage is TRBV7-9 and J usage is TRBJ1-4; a weak D match, TRBD1 (5 bases). The length of the CDR3 is 13 residues. Germline V gene lookup returns CDR1 SEHNR and CDR2 FQNEAQ (reference sequence). V lost 8 bases and J 4 bases, leaving 11 bases between the germline ends. CDR3 DNA: TGTGCCAGCGGTCGGGACGGTAATGAAAAACTGTTTTTT. Protein product: CASGRDGNEKLFF.

This clone occurred a few times. This rearrangement joins TRBV6-5 to TRBJ1-4; no clear D gene. Trimming removed 6 bases at V and 4 bases at J, with 12 bases between. Germline V CDR1 and CDR2: MNHEY, SVGAGI. The CDR3 extends over 14 amino acids. This CDR3 is CASSNGRDNEKLFF. Written as DNA, the CDR3 is TGTGCCAGCAGCAACGGCAGAGATAATGAAAAACTGTTTTTT.

There are a few counts of this clone. V gene TRBV6-1 combines with J gene TRBJ2-3; tentative D call: TRBD2 (6 bases). CDR3 length equals 15 residues. CDR1 is MNHNS, CDR2 SASEGT, per germline. Between the trimmed V and J ends, which lost 7 bases and 0 bases, there was a span of 14 bases. CDR3 sequence (DNA): TGTGCCAGCAAGATCCGGGGGTATAGCACAGATACGCAGTATTTT. Protein sequence: CASKIRGYSTDTQYF.